This TCR beta chain was captured in a study of T-cell memory formation after mild COVID-19 listed by TCRdb under 2021. About the investigation overall: TCR sequence clusters from the two donors were found to be largely donor specific. In two donors, T-cell clones that expanded and contracted after mild COVID-19 were followed by sequencing TCRalpha and TCRbeta repertoires longitudinally. The cohort was made up of two young adult volunteers, one female and one male, who were previously healthy.

Ficoll-Paque density gradient centrifugation was used to isolate PBMCs. Results the study describes overall, beyond this receptor: Balanced CD4/CD8 phenotypes were observed for clones contracting from day 15 to 85, whereas a bias towards CD4+ was observed for a second wave of clones expanding from day 15 to 37. Contracting CD4+ clones appeared mostly in the CM and EM memory subsets, whereas CD8+ clones were enriched in EMRA. Some responding clones were detected in pre-infection memory, which suggested that pre-existing cross-reactive memory T cells had joined the SARS-CoV-2 response. The study included only a couple of mild cases, and larger cohorts that include severe cases with pre-infection samples were judged to be necessary. SARS-CoV-2 specificity was not confirmed for the second-wave clones peaking on day 37.

TCRdb lists the instrument as Illumina NovaSeq 6000. TCRalpha and TCRbeta cDNA libraries were built by 5'RACE with constant-segment primers, adding sample barcodes and unique molecular identifiers. Trizol reagent was used to extract RNA from every sample. Amplification of the libraries took two PCR steps, and the second step added a second sample barcode plus Illumina TruSeq adapters. The libraries were sequenced on an Illumina NovaSeq using 2 x 150 bp paired-end reads. The authors processed their data as follows. The reads were demultiplexed and collapsed into UMI-guided consensus sequences using migec v1.2.7. Using mixcr v2.1.11, UMI consensuses were aligned to TRA and TRB V and J templates and then assembled into clonotypes. Expanded or contracted clonotypes were those called significant by both edgeR and NoisET, with noise models trained on biological replicates. edgeR calls used a false discovery rate-adjusted p below 0.01 and a log2 fold-change threshold of 1. PCA with hierarchical clustering of max-normalized trajectories of the 1000 most abundant clonotypes was used as exploratory dynamics analysis. The CD4 or CD8 phenotype of responding clones was assigned using the separately sequenced CD4+ and CD8+ repertoires. In TCRdb, the public reads were trimmed at Q25 with fastp and aligned with MiXCR, with productive beta chains retained. Merged by CDR3 protein, the rows form single entries marked with the most common genes and DNA. The V and J calls come from TCRdb's annotation, not from the publication. Within this sample are about 210,000 distinct CDR3 sequences, with over 9.5% of them counted one time only. In total, the top ten clones hold less than 4% of the sample.

CDR3 length: 15 amino acids, cysteine to phenylalanine. Only CDR3 DNA remains: 45 bases, in frame from the first base. V ends up 5 bases short and J 4 bases short, with an unmatched junction base count of 10. The germline V gene (reference sequence) yields SEHNR for CDR1 and FQNEAQ for CDR2. In the case of this clonotype: Its antigen remains undetermined. Qualities for individual bases were not recorded, and no much larger clone is one base off.

This TCR derives from a man aged 18 to 30 who had mild COVID-19 (a few samples of this study predate the infection). The sample titles of this study are shuffled in the database, so cell type and time point are left out; the donor was told from shared clones. The sequence joins TRBV7-9 to TRBJ2-7, with 8 bases matching TRBD2. What was sequenced was PBMCs or a T cell subset sorted from them (not recorded which). CDR3 reads: CASSHPGGALYEQYF. In nucleotides, the sequence is TGTGCCAGCAGCCACCCCGGGGGGGCCCTTTACGAGCAGTACTTC.